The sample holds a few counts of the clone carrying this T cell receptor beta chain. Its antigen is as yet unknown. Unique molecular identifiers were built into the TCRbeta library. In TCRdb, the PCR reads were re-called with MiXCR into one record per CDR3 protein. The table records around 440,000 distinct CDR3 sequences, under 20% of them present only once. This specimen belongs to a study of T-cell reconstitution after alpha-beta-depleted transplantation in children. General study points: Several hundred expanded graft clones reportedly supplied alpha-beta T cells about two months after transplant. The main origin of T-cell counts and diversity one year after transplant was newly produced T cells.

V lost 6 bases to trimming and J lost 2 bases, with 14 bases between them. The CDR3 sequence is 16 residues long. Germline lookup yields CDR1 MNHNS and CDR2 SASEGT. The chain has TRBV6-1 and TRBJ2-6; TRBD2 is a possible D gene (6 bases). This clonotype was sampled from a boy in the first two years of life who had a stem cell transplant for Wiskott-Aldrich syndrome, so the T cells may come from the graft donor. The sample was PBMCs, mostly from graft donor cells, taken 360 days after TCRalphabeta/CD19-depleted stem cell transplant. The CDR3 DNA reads TGTGCCAGCAGGGCAGGAGGGTTAACTGGGGCCAACGTCCTGACTTTC. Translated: CASRAGGLTGANVLTF.